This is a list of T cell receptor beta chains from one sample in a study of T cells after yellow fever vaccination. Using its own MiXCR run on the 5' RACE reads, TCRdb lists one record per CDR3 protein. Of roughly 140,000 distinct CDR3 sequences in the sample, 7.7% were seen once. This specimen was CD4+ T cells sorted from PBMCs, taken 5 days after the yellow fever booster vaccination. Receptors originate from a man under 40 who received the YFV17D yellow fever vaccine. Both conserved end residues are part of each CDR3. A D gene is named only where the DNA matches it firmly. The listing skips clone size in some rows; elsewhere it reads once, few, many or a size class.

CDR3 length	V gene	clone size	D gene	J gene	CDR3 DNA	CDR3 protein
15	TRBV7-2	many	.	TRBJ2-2	TGTGCCAGCAGCTTGGCGGGACTTGACACCGGGGAGCTGTTTTTT	CASSLAGLDTGELFF
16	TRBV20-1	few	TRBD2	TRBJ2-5	TGCTGTGCTAGTATATCGACTAGCGGGGCCAGGGAGACCCAGTACTTC	CCASISTSGARETQYF
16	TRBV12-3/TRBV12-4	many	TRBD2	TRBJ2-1	TGTGCCAGCCCGGCGGTAGCGGGAGACGTCTACAATGAGCAGTTCTTC	CASPAVAGDVYNEQFF
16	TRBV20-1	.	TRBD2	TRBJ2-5	TGCAGTGCTAGAGATCCTAGCGGGAGACGAGGGGAGACCCAGTACTTC	CSARDPSGRRGETQYF
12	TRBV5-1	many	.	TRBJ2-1	TGCGCCAGCAGAGGCCACTACGGTGAGCAGTTCTTC	CASRGHYGEQFF
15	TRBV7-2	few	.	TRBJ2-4	TGTGCCAGCAGCCTAACAGGCGTGTTTAGACACATTCAGTACTTC	CASSLTGVFRHIQYF
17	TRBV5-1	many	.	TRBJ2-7	TGCGCCAGCAGCTTGTTTGAAGGGAAGGGTAAGCTGAGCGAGCAGTACTTC	CASSLFEGKGKLSEQYF
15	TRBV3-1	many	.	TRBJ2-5	TGTGCCAGCAGCCAAACCGGGACTTTCGAAGAGACCCAGTACTTC	CASSQTGTFEETQYF
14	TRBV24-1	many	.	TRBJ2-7	TGTGCCACCAGTGATCGGGACGGGACCTACGAGCAGTACTTC	CATSDRDGTYEQYF
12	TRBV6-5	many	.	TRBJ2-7	TGTGCCACCAGGACAGTATCCTACGAGCAGTACTTC	CATRTVSYEQYF
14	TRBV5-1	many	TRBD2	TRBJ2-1	TGCGCCAGCAGCCCCGGGGACTACGTCAATGAGCAGTTCTTC	CASSPGDYVNEQFF
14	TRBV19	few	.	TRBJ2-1	TGTGCCAGTAGTAATTTGAACTCCTACAATGAGCAGTTCTTC	CASSNLNSYNEQFF
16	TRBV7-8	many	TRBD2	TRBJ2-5	TGTGCCAGCAGCTTAATACTAGCGGGAGGGAAAGAGACCCAGTACTTC	CASSLILAGGKETQYF
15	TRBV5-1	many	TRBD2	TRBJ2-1	TGCGCCAGTCAATACAGCCGGACTAGCGGGAAAGAGCAGTTCTTC	CASQYSRTSGKEQFF
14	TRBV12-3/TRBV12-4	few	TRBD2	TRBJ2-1	TGTGCCAGCGTAGGACTAGCGGGATTCGATGAGCAGTTCTTC	CASVGLAGFDEQFF
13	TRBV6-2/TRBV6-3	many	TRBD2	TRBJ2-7	TGTGCCAGCTGGCAGGGACTAAACTACGAGCAGTACTTC	CASWQGLNYEQYF
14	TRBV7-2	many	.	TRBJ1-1	TGTGCCAGCAGCTTAGAAGCGTTGAACACTGAAGCTTTCTTT	CASSLEALNTEAFF
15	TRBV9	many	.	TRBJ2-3	TGTGCCAGCAGCGTAGATCCGAGCCTCACAGATACGCAGTATTTT	CASSVDPSLTDTQYF
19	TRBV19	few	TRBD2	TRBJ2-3	TGTGCCAGTAGTATTTACGGACTAGCGGGAGGGTCTGGCACAGATACGCAGTATTTT	CASSIYGLAGGSGTDTQYF
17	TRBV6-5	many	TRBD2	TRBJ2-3	TGTGCCAGCAGTTACTCTGGGGCACTCGGGAGGACAGATACGCAGTATTTT	CASSYSGALGRTDTQYF
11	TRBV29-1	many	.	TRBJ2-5	TGCAGCGTTGTAAGGGCCGAGACCCAGTACTTC	CSVVRAETQYF
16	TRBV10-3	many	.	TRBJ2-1	TGTGCCATCAGTGATCCCCTCCGGACAATCTTAAATGAGCAGTTCTTC	CAISDPLRTILNEQFF
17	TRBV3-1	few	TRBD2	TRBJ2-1	TGTGCCAGCTGCAGACTAGCGGGAGTACCTTCCTACAATGAGCAGTTCTTC	CASCRLAGVPSYNEQFF
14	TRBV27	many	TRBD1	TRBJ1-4	TGTGCCAGCAGAATGGGACAGATCAGCGAAAAACTGTTTTTT	CASRMGQISEKLFF
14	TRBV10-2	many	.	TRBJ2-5	TGCGCCAGCAGGTCGGGCGGGACCCAAGAGACCCAGTACTTC	CASRSGGTQETQYF
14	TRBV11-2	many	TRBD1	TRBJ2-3	TGTGCCAGCACTTACAGGGGGCAAGCAGATACGCAGTATTTT	CASTYRGQADTQYF
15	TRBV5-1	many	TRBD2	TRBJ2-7	TGCGCCAGCAGCTTGGAGGGACTAGCGGGAGGTGAGCAGTACTTC	CASSLEGLAGGEQYF
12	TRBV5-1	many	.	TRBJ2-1	TGCGCCAGCAGCTTGGCCCGTAATGAGCAGTTCTTC	CASSLARNEQFF
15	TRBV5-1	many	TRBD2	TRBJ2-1	TGCGCCAGCAGCTCCGGAGCGGGGGGCTACAATGAGCAGTTCTTC	CASSSGAGGYNEQFF
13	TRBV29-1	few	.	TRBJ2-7	TGCAGCGTTACCCCAGGAGGGACGGGGGAGCAGTACTTC	CSVTPGGTGEQYF
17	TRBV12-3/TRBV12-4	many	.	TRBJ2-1	TGTGCCAGCAGTATAAGGCCCGGGACTCCCTCCTACAATGAGCAGTTCTTC	CASSIRPGTPSYNEQFF
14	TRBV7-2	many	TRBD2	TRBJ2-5	TGTGCCAGCAGCGCGGGACTAGCGGGAGAGACCCAGTACTTC	CASSAGLAGETQYF
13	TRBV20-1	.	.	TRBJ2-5	TGCAGTGCTGAGCGGACTGCCAGGGAGACCCAGTACTTC	CSAERTARETQYF
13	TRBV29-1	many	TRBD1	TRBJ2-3	TGCAGCGGGACGGGACAGGGTACAGATACGCAGTATTTT	CSGTGQGTDTQYF
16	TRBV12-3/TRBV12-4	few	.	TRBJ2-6	TGTGCCAGCAAATATGAGGGCAGAGTGGGGGCCAACGTCCTGACTTTC	CASKYEGRVGANVLTF
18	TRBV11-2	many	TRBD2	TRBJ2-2	TGTGCCAGCAGCACCCTGACTAGCGGGAGGGCGTACACCGGGGAGCTGTTTTTT	CASSTLTSGRAYTGELFF
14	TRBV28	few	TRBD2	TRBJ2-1	TGTGCCAGCAGTTCTAGCGGGAGTAGAAATGAGCAGTTCTTC	CASSSSGSRNEQFF
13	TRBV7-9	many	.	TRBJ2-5	TGTGCCAGCAACCGACAGACCCAAGAGACCCAGTACTTC	CASNRQTQETQYF
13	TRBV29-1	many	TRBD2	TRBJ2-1	TGCAGCGGAATCGCTAGCGGGGGGGGTGAGCAGTTCTTC	CSGIASGGGEQFF
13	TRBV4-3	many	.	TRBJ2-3	TGCGCCAGCAGCCAAGACCCCGGGGATACGCAGTATTTT	CASSQDPGDTQYF
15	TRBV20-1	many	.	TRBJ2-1	TGCAGTGCTAGAGGGGCGTCGGAGTATAACAATGAGCAGTTCTTC	CSARGASEYNNEQFF
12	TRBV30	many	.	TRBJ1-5	TGTGCCTGGAGGGAAGGGAATCAGCCCCAGCATTTT	CAWREGNQPQHF
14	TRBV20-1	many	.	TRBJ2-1	TGCAGTGCAAGATCAGGTACAACCTACAATGAGCAGTTCTTC	CSARSGTTYNEQFF
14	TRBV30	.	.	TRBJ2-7	TGTGCCTGGAGTGGATCGTCTAACTCCTACGAGCAGTACTTC	CAWSGSSNSYEQYF
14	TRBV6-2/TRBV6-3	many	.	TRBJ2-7	TGTGCCAGCAGTTACCGGTATTCTCCCTACGAGCAGTACTTC	CASSYRYSPYEQYF
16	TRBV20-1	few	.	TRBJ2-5	TGCTGTGCTAGAGACGGACCCAGAGGGCTGGGAGAGACCCAGTACTTC	CCARDGPRGLGETQYF
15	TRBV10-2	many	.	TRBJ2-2	TGCGCCAGCAGGTCGACGACAGGAAGCGCCGGGGAGCTGTTTTTT	CASRSTTGSAGELFF
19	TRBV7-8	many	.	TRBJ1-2	TGTGCCAGCAGCTTACCTTCGCTCCCCGAAAGGACGTGGAGGCTTGGCTACACCTTC	CASSLPSLPERTWRLGYTF
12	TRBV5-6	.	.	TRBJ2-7	TGTGCCAGCAGCTCCCCTTTGCAGGAGCAGTACTTC	CASSSPLQEQYF
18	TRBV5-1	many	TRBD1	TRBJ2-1	TGCGCCAGCAGCTTGGCCGCAGGGGGCGTCGAGTCCTACAATGAGCAGTTCTTC	CASSLAAGGVESYNEQFF
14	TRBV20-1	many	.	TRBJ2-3	TGCAGTGCTAGAGGCCCTCCACTAGCCGATGGGCAGTATTTT	CSARGPPLADGQYF
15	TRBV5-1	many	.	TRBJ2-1	TGCGCCAGCAGCTTGGTGGGGGAATTCAACAATGAGCAGTTCTTC	CASSLVGEFNNEQFF
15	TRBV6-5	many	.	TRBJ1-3	TGTGCCAGCAGACCAGGACGAATCTCTGGAAACACCATATATTTT	CASRPGRISGNTIYF
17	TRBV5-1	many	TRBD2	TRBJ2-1	TGCGCCAGCAGCGGATTACGGACTAGCGGGACATTGGATGAGCAGTTCTTC	CASSGLRTSGTLDEQFF
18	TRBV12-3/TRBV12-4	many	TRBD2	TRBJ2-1	TGTGCCAGCAGTTTAGCTGGACTAGCGGGAGTGGATTACAATGAGCAGTTCTTC	CASSLAGLAGVDYNEQFF
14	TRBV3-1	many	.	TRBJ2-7	TGTGCCAGCCGACGCAGCGGGTTCTCCTACGAGCAGTACTTC	CASRRSGFSYEQYF
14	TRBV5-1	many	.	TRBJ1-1	TGCGCCAGCAGCTTCCAGGGCCTGAACACTGAAGCTTTCTTT	CASSFQGLNTEAFF
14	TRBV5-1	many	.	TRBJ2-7	TGCGCCAGCAGCGAGGACGGACCGACCTACGAGCAGTACTTC	CASSEDGPTYEQYF